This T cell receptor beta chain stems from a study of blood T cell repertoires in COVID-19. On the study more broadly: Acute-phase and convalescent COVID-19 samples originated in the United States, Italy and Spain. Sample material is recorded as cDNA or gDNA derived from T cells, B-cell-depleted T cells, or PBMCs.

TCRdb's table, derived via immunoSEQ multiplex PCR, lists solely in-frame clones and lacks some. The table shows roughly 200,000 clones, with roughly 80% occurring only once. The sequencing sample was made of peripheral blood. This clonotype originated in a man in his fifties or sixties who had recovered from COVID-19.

CDR3 region: CASSPPPGQGAWDTQYF. Here the CDR3 DNA reads TGTGCCAGCAGCCCCCCTCCGGGACAGGGGGCGTGGGATACGCAGTATTTT. This sequence joins TRBV7-6 and TRBJ2-3; 12 nucleotides align to TRBD1. V lost 5 bases, J lost 6 bases, and 12 bases stayed unmatched. CDR1 SGHVS and CDR2 FNYEAQ come from the germline V gene. The CDR3 is 17 amino acids.